The subject of this entry is one T cell receptor beta chain. The sample is drawn from a study of blood T cell repertoires in COVID-19. The authors' processing: Nucleated cell counts were estimated from reference gene primer amplification. The table came from immunoSEQ multiplex PCR; TCRdb's copy has only in-frame clones and leaves some out. Clone size and V and J calls were adopted from that table, with D and trimming inferred from the DNA. The sample includes approximately 210,000 clones, about nine tenths of them seen just once. V lost 7 bases and J lost 0, with 13 bases in between. The CDR3 is 14 amino acids. Germline V CDR1 and CDR2: SQVTM, ANQGSEA. Each participant's cohort was designated according to participant-reported clinical history.

Sequenced input: PBMCs or T cells enriched from blood (not recorded which). The receptor comes from a woman aged 25 to 45 who had recovered from COVID-19. The chain is built from TRBV29-1 and TRBJ2-1; D perhaps matches TRBD2 (7 bases). CDR3 loop: CSGGGLSSYNEQFF. The CDR3 bases are TGCAGCGGGGGGGGCCTTAGCTCCTACAATGAGCAGTTCTTC.